This entry lists 14 T cell receptor beta chains sequenced from one sample in a study of T cells in tuberculosis. Clones were sequenced by immunoSEQ multiplex PCR, and TCRdb holds only the in-frame ones, with some missing. The sample lists roughly 44,000 clones, roughly 95% occurring once. The sample consisted of PBMCs. The source is a donor between 10 and 35 years old with latent tuberculosis or without tuberculosis infection.

The chain couples TRBV6-6 to TRBJ1-1; D is unclear. Trimming took 4 bases from V and 1 from J, leaving 16 bases between them. The CDR3 is 16 residues long. Germline V CDR1 and CDR2: MNHNY, SVGAGI (reference sequence). The CDR3 nucleotides are TGTGCCAGCAGTTTCGGATTTAGCCAGACGAACACTGAAGCTTTCTTT. It translates to CASSFGFSQTNTEAFF.

V is TRBV18 and J is TRBJ1-2, with a weak D call TRBD1 (6 bases). CDR1 is KGHSH, CDR2 LQKENI, per germline. The ends were cut back, 1 base at V and 6 bases at J, with 12 bases in the middle. CDR3 size: 14 residues. The CDR3: CASSPRRGLDGYTF. The CDR3 DNA follows: TGTGCCAGCTCACCACGCAGGGGTCTTGATGGCTACACCTTC.

The J gene is TRBJ2-7, the V gene TRBV9, with a tentative D call TRBD2 (5 bases). Trimming cost V 1 base and J 3 bases, with 11 bases left between them. Germline CDR1 is SGDLS and CDR2 is YYNGEE. The CDR3 sequence is 14 residues long. The CDR3 nucleotides read TGTGCCAGCAGCGTAAGAGCGGACTTCTACGAGCAGTACTTC. This codes for CASSVRADFYEQYF.

V and J are TRBV6-5 and TRBJ1-6; tentative D call: TRBD1 (5 bases). Germline-derived CDR1 and CDR2 are MNHEY and SVGAGI. With 0 bases removed from V and 4 bases from J, the gap between germline ends came to 10 bases. This CDR3 comprises 16 residues. The CDR3 region is CASSYSGQGYNSPLHF. DNA for the CDR3: TGTGCCAGCAGTTACTCAGGGCAGGGTTATAATTCACCCCTCCACTTT.

This chain links TRBV19 with TRBJ2-1; the match to TRBD2 covers 11 bases. This CDR3 contains 15 residues. V was pared by 7 bases and J by 2 bases, with 4 bases of the junction left unmatched. The germline CDR1 and CDR2 sequences are LNHDA and SQIVND (reference sequence). CDR3 loop: CASKYSGRAYNEQFF. As DNA, the CDR3 is TGTGCCAGTAAATATAGCGGGAGGGCCTACAATGAGCAGTTCTTC.

V gene TRBV7-2 combines with J gene TRBJ1-5, with TRBD1 as a possible D gene (6 bases). The CDR3 spans 16 residues. Germline assignment: CDR1 SGHTA and CDR2 FQGNSA. V was clipped by 5 bases and J by 6 bases, with 20 bases between them. DNA of the CDR3: TGTGCCAGCAGCCTTCTTCCCACAGGGTGGGGTCAGCCCCAGCATTTT. Encoded protein: CASSLLPTGWGQPQHF. The variable domain in full, completed from reference TRBV7-2 and TRBJ1-5, reads GAGVSQSPSNKVTEKGKDVELRCDPISGHTALYWYRQSLGQGLEFLIYFQGNSAPDKSGLPSDRFSAERTGGSVSTLTIQRTQQEDSAVYLCASSLLPTGWGQPQHFGDGTRLSIL.

The chain combines TRBV6-5 with TRBJ1-6, with D tentatively TRBD1 (6 bases). This CDR3 spans 14 amino acids. Trimming cost V 5 bases and J 2 bases, with 7 bases left between them. CDR1 is MNHEY, CDR2 SVGAGI, per germline. CDR3 residues: CASSGQTYNSPLHF. The CDR3 DNA is TGTGCCAGCAGTGGACAGACCTATAATTCACCCCTCCACTTT.

The J gene is TRBJ2-1, the V gene TRBV27; 9 bases agree with TRBD2. Germline V gives CDR1 MNHEY, CDR2 SMNVEV (reference sequence). After removal of 6 bases from V and 9 bases from J, the junction contained 9 bases not matched to a gene. The CDR3 contains 14 residues. CDR3: CASSERLAVFEQFF. CDR3 nucleotides: TGTGCCAGCAGCGAAAGACTAGCGGTTTTTGAGCAGTTCTTC.

The rearrangement joins TRBV7-2 to TRBJ2-1; D perhaps matches TRBD2 (5 bases). Germline V gene lookup returns CDR1 SGHTA and CDR2 FQGNSA. Trimming removed 5 bases from V and 4 bases from J, with 12 bases in between. This CDR3 comprises 14 residues. The CDR3 bases are TGTGCCAGCAGCGCGCGGACGGGGTACAATGAGCAGTTCTTC. It is translated as CASSARTGYNEQFF.

The chain recombines TRBV19 with TRBJ2-7; 7 positions agree with TRBD1. With V trimmed by 4 bases and J by 0 bases, 3 bases remained unmatched. The CDR3 consists of 14 residues. The germline CDR1 and CDR2 sequences are LNHDA and SQIVND (reference sequence). The CDR3 nucleotides read TGTGCCAGTAGTACAGGACAGGACTCCTACGAGCAGTACTTC. Its translation: CASSTGQDSYEQYF. Full variable domain (missing parts from reference TRBV19 and TRBJ2-7): DGGITQSPKYLFRKEGQNVTLSCEQNLNHDAMYWYRQDPGQGLRLIYYSQIVNDFQKGDIAEGYSVSREKKESFPLTVTSAQKNPTAFYLCASSTGQDSYEQYFGPGTRLTVT.

This chain connects TRBV28 to TRBJ1-4, with TRBD1 matching over 8 bases. This CDR3 is 14 amino acids long. Germline V gene data show CDR1 as MDHEN and CDR2 as SYDVKM. V trimming: 6 bases; J trimming: 10 bases; junction bases outside the gene matches: 10. This chain's CDR3 is CASSILKQGGKLFF. The CDR3 DNA reads as TGTGCCAGCAGCATCCTTAAACAGGGGGGAAAACTGTTTTTT.

The chain joins TRBV18 to TRBJ2-3, with D unclear. Trimming removed 6 bases from V and 2 bases from J, with 6 bases in between. The CDR3 is 12 residues long. Germline V gives CDR1 KGHSH, CDR2 LQKENI. The CDR3 sequence is CASSVLTDTQYF. In nucleotides, the CDR3 is TGTGCCAGCTCCGTCCTCACAGATACGCAGTATTTT. Using reference TRBV18 and TRBJ2-3 for the parts outside the CDR3, the full variable domain is NAGVMQNPRHLVRRRGQEARLRCSPMKGHSHVYWYRQLPEEGLKFMVYLQKENIIDESGMPKERFSAEFPKEGPSILRIQQVVRGDSAAYFCASSVLTDTQYFGPGTRLTVL.

V gene TRBV15 combines with J gene TRBJ1-2, with TRBD1 identical over 10 bases. Trimming cost V 1 base and J 4 bases; bases outside gene matches: 3. From germline, CDR1 is LNHNV and CDR2 YYDKDF (reference sequence). CDR3 length equals 15 residues. The CDR3 region is CATSRGDRGPYGYTF. The CDR3 DNA reads as TGTGCCACCAGCAGAGGAGACAGGGGGCCCTATGGCTACACCTTC.

The chain joins TRBV29-1 to TRBJ2-7; 8 positions match TRBD1. Germline V CDR1 and CDR2: SQVTM, ANQGSEA. J gave up 5 bases and V 4 bases, and 13 bases lay outside the gene matches. The CDR3 length is 15 residues. The CDR3 spells CSVVRIQGAGDEQYF. For the CDR3, the DNA is TGCAGCGTTGTCAGAATCCAGGGGGCAGGCGACGAGCAGTACTTC.